The 14 T cell receptor beta chains presented below share a single source sample, sequenced in a study of cytomegalovirus exposure and HLA in healthy donors (dated by TCRdb to 2016 to 2017). Receptors were amplified or captured by the immunoSEQ multiplex PCR assay. The multiplex PCR relied on a mix of 60 forward primers for TCR Vbeta segments and 13 reverse primers for TCR Jbeta segments. The immuneACCESS repertoire file appears here via TCRdb, limited to in-frame rearrangements. These files lack a portion of the clones; in checked studies, under half of the deficit traces to unresolved V genes, and the cause of the others is not known. The sample table contains about 80,000 clones; only one count was recorded for roughly 80% of them. About 30% of the sample belongs to the ten largest clones. The sequenced sample consisted of PBMCs. These receptors were collected from a man aged 50 to 59 in good health and CMV-seropositive.

The gene calls are TRBV7-9 and TRBJ2-3; D call uncertain. With 4 bases removed from V and 1 base from J, the gap between germline ends came to 15 bases. This CDR3 is 16 amino acids long. Germline assignment: CDR1 SEHNR and CDR2 FQNEAQ (reference sequence). CDR3: CASSSLGGGGTDTQYF. Here the CDR3 DNA reads TGTGCCAGCAGCTCCCTCGGTGGCGGCGGCACAGATACGCAGTATTTT.

The genes are TRBV18 and TRBJ2-6, with a tentative D call TRBD2 (5 bases). Looked up from germline, CDR1 is KGHSH and CDR2 is LQKENI. The V end was cut by 0 bases, the J end by 2 bases, with 5 bases between. This CDR3 region has 15 residues. DNA for the CDR3: TGTGCCAGCTCACCACCGCGGGCTGGGGCCAACGTCCTGACTTTC. It is translated as CASSPPRAGANVLTF.

The chain is built from TRBV11-3 and TRBJ2-3, with 7 positions matching TRBD1. Trimming at V came to 6 bases and at J to 2 bases, leaving 11 bases not matched to a gene. CDR1 is SGHNT, CDR2 YENEEA, per germline. The CDR3 totals 16 residues. In DNA, the CDR3 is TGTGCCAGCAGTCCAGCGTGGACAGGAAACACAGATACGCAGTATTTT. Amino acid sequence: CASSPAWTGNTDTQYF.

The chain recombines TRBV7-9 with TRBJ2-1; TRBD2 agrees at 9 bases. Germline lookup yields CDR1 SEHNR and CDR2 FQNEAQ (reference sequence). The CDR3 sequence is 16 residues long. Losses at the gene ends were 1 base for V and 7 bases for J; bases not matched to a gene: 8. CDR3 protein: CASSLDPSGTGNEQFF. The CDR3 DNA reads as TGTGCCAGCAGCTTAGACCCTAGCGGGACGGGGAATGAGCAGTTCTTC.

The chain carries TRBV7-2 and TRBJ1-5; D might be TRBD1 (5 bases). The germline V gene encodes CDR1 SGHTA and CDR2 FQGNSA. The CDR3 runs to 15 residues. The germline V and J ends were trimmed by 1 base and 6 bases, with 13 bases remaining between them. The CDR3 region is CASSLGQGFGQPQHF. The CDR3 nucleotides are TGTGCCAGCAGCTTAGGGCAGGGATTTGGTCAGCCCCAGCATTTT.

This clone was seen a handful of times. V and J are TRBV29-1 and TRBJ1-1, with D maybe TRBD1 (5 bases). V shed 7 bases and J shed 1 base, with 16 bases lying between them. The CDR3 sequence is 14 residues long. Looked up from germline, CDR1 is SQVTM and CDR2 is ANQGSEA. The CDR3 nucleotides are TGCAGCGGAAATGAAGGACACACGAACACTGAAGCTTTCTTT. It yields the protein CSGNEGHTNTEAFF. The full variable domain, with the rest looked up from reference TRBV29-1 and TRBJ1-1, is SAVISQKPSRDICQRGTSLTIQCQVDSQVTMMFWYRQQPGQSLTLIATANQGSEATYESGFVIDKFPISRPNLTFSTLTVSNMSPEDSSIYLCSGNEGHTNTEAFFGQGTRLTVV.

A word on this clone: The junction does not match germline at one end; this may be a read error. The V and J genes are TRBV7-2 and TRBJ2-1; possible D gene TRBD2, 5 bases. Germline loops: CDR1 SGHTA, CDR2 FQGNSA. The CDR3 runs 14 residues. CDR3 amino acids: CASSLAAANNEQFF. The CDR3 coding sequence is TGTGCCAGCAGCCTAGCAGCGGCGAACAATGAGCAGTTCTTC. Looking up the rest from reference TRBV7-2 and TRBJ2-1 gives the full variable domain: GAGVSQSPSNKVTEKGKDVELRCDPISGHTALYWYRQSLGQGLEFLIYFQGNSAPDKSGLPSDRFSAERTGGSVSTLTIQRTQQEDSAVYLCASSLAAANNEQFFGPGTRLTVL.

This chain uses TRBV7-2 with TRBJ1-1; D gene uncertain. From germline, CDR1 is SGHTA and CDR2 FQGNSA. The CDR3 runs 12 residues. Trimming pared 3 bases from V and 5 bases from J, leaving 7 bases between. This chain's CDR3 is CASSLGRTEAFF. CDR3 DNA sequence: TGTGCCAGCAGCTTGGGGAGGACTGAAGCTTTCTTT.

The chain carries TRBV18 and TRBJ1-1, with 9 positions matching TRBD1. The CDR3 totals 16 residues. V lost 4 bases to trimming and J lost 1 base; unmatched junction nucleotides: 7. Germline-derived CDR1 and CDR2 are KGHSH and LQKENI. The CDR3 loop is CASSQGQGRANTEAFF. In DNA form, the CDR3 reads TGTGCCAGCTCACAGGGACAGGGTAGGGCGAACACTGAAGCTTTCTTT.

This clone appeared a few times. The chain carries TRBV4-3 and TRBJ1-4, with D perhaps matching TRBD1 (6 bases). V dropped 4 bases and J dropped 3 bases, with 9 bases sitting between them. The CDR3 loop spans 14 amino acids. Germline V gene lookup returns CDR1 LGHNA and CDR2 YSLEER. The CDR3 region has the DNA TGCGCCAGCAGCCCGACAGGTCCTAATGAAAAACTGTTTTTT. It specifies CASSPTGPNEKLFF.

This chain connects TRBV6-1 to TRBJ2-7; 14 nucleotides agree with TRBD2. The CDR3 consists of 13 residues. Germline V lookup: CDR1 MNHNS, CDR2 SASEGT. The V gene end was trimmed by 8 bases and the J gene end by 9 bases; junction bases not matched to a gene: 6. As DNA, the CDR3 is TGTGCCAGCGGACTAGCGGGAGGCCCAGGGCAGTACTTC. Amino acids: CASGLAGGPGQYF.

The chain couples TRBV18 to TRBJ2-7, with 7 bases fitting TRBD2. Germline V gene lookup returns CDR1 KGHSH and CDR2 LQKENI. The CDR3 consists of 15 residues. V shed 3 bases and J 3 bases; nucleotides not matched to a gene: 8. CDR3 DNA sequence: TGTGCCAGCTCACCCGGAATAGCGGGCAACTACGAGCAGTACTTC. Translation gives CASSPGIAGNYEQYF.

CDR3 in DNA: TGTGCCAGCAGTTACTCAGGGGGCTTCTACGAGCAGTACTTC. Protein product: CASSYSGGFYEQYF. The rearrangement links TRBV6-6 to TRBJ2-7; 7 bases match TRBD1. V dropped 0 bases and J dropped 3; count of bases not matched to a gene: 2. The CDR3 extends over 14 amino acids. Germline V lookup: CDR1 MNHNY, CDR2 SVGAGI (reference sequence).

This clone is labeled as medium-sized. V usage is TRBV12-5 and J usage is TRBJ1-5, with TRBD1 matching over 8 bases. V shed 0 bases, J shed 4 bases, and the junction held 11 bases outside the gene matches. The germline CDR1 and CDR2 sequences are LGHNT and FRNRAP. The CDR3 sequence is 18 residues long. The CDR3: CASGLVRDGQGVNQPQHF. The CDR3 bases are TGTGCTAGTGGTTTGGTACGGGATGGACAGGGAGTAAATCAGCCCCAGCATTTT.